The 29 T cell receptor beta chains below come from one sample, sequenced in a study of regulatory T cells in long-lasting Graves disease. The time point was: newly diagnosed GD, antithyroid drugs for less than 3 months. PBMC-extracted RNA yielded the TCR library. CDR3-region Arm-PCR and iRepertoire HTBI primers produced the TCR beta libraries. Using its own MiXCR run on the multiplex PCR reads, TCRdb lists one record per CDR3 protein. The sample lists roughly 400,000 distinct CDR3 sequences; about 15% were seen once. These sequences were also reported in another study, on T cells in Graves' hyperthyroidism and ophthalmopathy.

Sequenced material: peripheral blood mononuclear cells (PBMCs), taken at new diagnosis, from a patient treated with antithyroid drugs. These receptors originate from a woman aged 40 to 55 with Graves disease.

The table lists this clonotype with many counts. The chain links TRBV2 to TRBJ2-1; no reliable D call. Germline CDR1 and CDR2: SNHLY and FYNNEI. V was cut by 6 bases and J by 4 bases, with 4 bases left in between. The CDR3 is made up of 11 amino acids. The CDR3 DNA sequence: TGTGCCAGCAGGGAATACAATGAGCAGTTCTTC. It encodes CASREYNEQFF.

This clonotype was observed many times. The chain couples TRBV10-3 to TRBJ1-1; 10 positions match TRBD1. Germline V CDR1 and CDR2: ENHRY, SYGVKD. The CDR3 extends over 13 amino acids. The trim removed 6 bases at V and 3 bases at J, leaving 1 base unmatched. The CDR3 nucleotides read TGTGCCATCAGAGGACAGGGGGACACTGAAGCTTTCTTT. Protein product: CAIRGQGDTEAFF.

The V call is TRBV27, the J call TRBJ2-7; TRBD2 might be the D (5 bases). Germline V gene data show CDR1 as MNHEY and CDR2 as SMNVEV (reference sequence). Trimming cost V 3 bases and J 3 bases, with 9 bases left between them. This CDR3 contains 13 residues. CDR3 sequence reads: CASSFGVLYEQYF. CDR3 DNA: TGTGCCAGCAGTTTCGGGGTTCTCTACGAGCAGTACTTC.

The chain links TRBV29-1 to TRBJ1-2; 8 nucleotides line up with TRBD1. This CDR3 has 13 residues. Germline loops: CDR1 SQVTM, CDR2 ANQGSEA. V shed 4 bases, J shed 3 bases, and the junction held 4 bases outside the gene matches. For the CDR3, the DNA is TGCAGCGTTGCTAGGGGACAGGACTATGGCTACACCTTC. Translated, it gives CSVARGQDYGYTF.

There are a few counts of this clonotype. The chain uses TRBV19 and TRBJ1-2; TRBD1 aligns across 7 bases. Germline V gene lookup returns CDR1 LNHDA and CDR2 SQIVND (reference sequence). The CDR3 spans 13 residues. The trim removed 7 bases at V and 7 bases at J, leaving 9 bases unmatched. CDR3 nucleotide sequence: TGTGCCAGTAAGGGAGAGGGGGCGACTGGCTACACCTTC. As protein: CASKGEGATGYTF. Variable domain in full (rest from reference TRBV19 and TRBJ1-2): DGGITQSPKYLFRKEGQNVTLSCEQNLNHDAMYWYRQDPGQGLRLIYYSQIVNDFQKGDIAEGYSVSREKKESFPLTVTSAQKNPTAFYLCASKGEGATGYTFGSGTRLTVV.

This clonotype was picked up a small number of times. The chain has TRBV7-3 and TRBJ2-2, with a possible D match to TRBD2 (6 bases). Deletions cut 6 bases from V and 6 bases from J, with 14 bases between. The germline V gene has CDR1 SGHTA and CDR2 FQGTGA. CDR3 length equals 14 residues. This CDR3 reads CASRGAGPAGELFF. CDR3 sequence (DNA): TGTGCCAGCAGAGGGGCGGGGCCCGCCGGGGAGCTGTTTTTT.

This clonotype was observed at least ten times. The V and J genes are TRBV7-9 and TRBJ2-1; D uncertain. From germline, CDR1 is SEHNR and CDR2 FQNEAQ (reference sequence). V lost 4 bases, J lost 5 bases, and 12 bases lay in between. The CDR3 loop spans 14 amino acids. CDR3 loop: CASSSSYLDNEQFF. For the CDR3, the DNA is TGTGCCAGCAGCTCGTCGTATCTAGACAATGAGCAGTTCTTC.

This clonotype came up many times. The chain couples TRBV12-3 or TRBV12-4 to TRBJ1-2; 7 nucleotides match TRBD1. This CDR3 has 14 amino acids. V dropped 5 bases and J dropped 3; count of bases not matched to a gene: 6. The CDR3: CASSPKGADYGYTF. The CDR3 DNA is TGTGCCAGCAGTCCTAAGGGGGCTGACTATGGCTACACCTTC.

At least ten counts were recorded for this clonotype. The CDR3 is CASSEWGRGSPLHF. CDR3 bases: TGTGCCAGCAGTGAATGGGGGAGGGGTTCACCCCTCCACTTT. The chain couples TRBV2 to TRBJ1-6, with D possibly TRBD1 on 5 matching bases. V was trimmed by 2 bases and J by 9 bases, leaving 11 bases between them. The CDR3 length is 14 residues. CDR1 and CDR2 from the germline V gene are SNHLY and FYNNEI.

This clonotype turned up a few times. The gene calls are TRBV19 and TRBJ1-5, with TRBD1 matching 8 bases. The trim removed 6 bases at V and 7 bases at J, leaving 11 bases unmatched. CDR1 and CDR2 (germline): LNHDA, SQIVND (reference sequence). The CDR3 runs 15 residues. The CDR3: CASRGTGIGGQPQHF. DNA of the CDR3: TGTGCCAGTAGGGGGACAGGCATCGGGGGGCAGCCCCAGCATTTT.

Ten or more counts support this clonotype. The chain combines TRBV20-1 with TRBJ2-1, with D possibly being TRBD2 (6 bases). V was clipped by 3 bases and J by 1 base, with 13 bases between them. The CDR3 runs to 15 residues. CDR1 is DFQATT and CDR2 is SNEGSKA in the germline V gene (reference sequence). The CDR3 protein is CSARLLALSYNEQFF. For the CDR3, the DNA is TGCAGTGCTAGGCTCCTAGCGTTATCCTACAATGAGCAGTTCTTC.

This clonotype was counted a few times. This chain connects TRBV19 to TRBJ1-5, with 7 bases identical to TRBD1. CDR3 length equals 13 residues. Germline lookup yields CDR1 LNHDA and CDR2 SQIVND (reference sequence). V lost 3 bases to trimming and J lost 5 bases; unmatched junction nucleotides: 1. The DNA of the CDR3 is TGTGCCAGTAGTATTGACAGGGATCAGCCCCAGCATTTT. Protein sequence: CASSIDRDQPQHF.

This clonotype occurred many times. V and J are TRBV7-8 and TRBJ2-2; 9 positions agree with TRBD2. CDR3 length equals 16 residues. Germline values: CDR1 SGHVS, CDR2 FQNEAQ. The junction had 6 bases not matched to a gene; V was cut back by 5 bases and J by 2 bases. DNA for the CDR3: TGTGCCAGCAGCCCCCGGACTAGCGCTAACACCGGGGAGCTGTTTTTT. Translation: CASSPRTSANTGELFF.

The chain couples TRBV6-1 to TRBJ2-7; 7 positions agree with TRBD2. Germline V gene data show CDR1 as MNHNS and CDR2 as SASEGT. The trim removed 8 bases at V and 3 bases at J, leaving 7 bases unmatched. CDR3 length: 13 amino acids. DNA for the CDR3: TGTGCCAGCCGGCAGGGAGGGGACTACGAGCAGTACTTC. Translating it yields CASRQGGDYEQYF.

This clonotype has a count of ten or more. This chain joins TRBV12-3 or TRBV12-4 and TRBJ1-6; D unresolved. V was clipped by 4 bases and J by 0 bases, with 7 bases between them. The CDR3 is made up of 15 amino acids. For the CDR3, the DNA is TGTGCCAGCAGTTGGCAGAACTCCTATAATTCACCCCTCCACTTT. Translated: CASSWQNSYNSPLHF.

The table lists this clonotype with many counts. The CDR3 spells CASSSAPQGRETQYF. CDR3 DNA: TGTGCCAGCAGCTCCGCCCCGCAAGGCCGGGAGACCCAGTACTTC. The rearrangement joins TRBV11-2 to TRBJ2-5; D ambiguous. V was cut by 4 bases and J by 5 bases, with 17 bases left in between. CDR3 size: 15 residues. The V gene's germline CDR1 is SGHAT and CDR2 FQNNGV. The variable domain in full, completed from reference TRBV11-2 and TRBJ2-5, reads EAGVAQSPRYKIIEKRQSVAFWCNPISGHATLYWYQQILGQGPKLLIQFQNNGVVDDSQLPKDRFSAERLKGVDSTLKIQPAKLEDSAVYLCASSSAPQGRETQYFGPGTRLLVL.

This clonotype occurred many times. The chain employs TRBV6-2 or TRBV6-3 and TRBJ1-6; 8 bases map to TRBD1. CDR1 is MNHEY and CDR2 is SVGEGT in the germline V gene. This CDR3 is built from 14 residues. V lost 5 bases, J lost 7 bases, and 4 bases stayed unmatched. The CDR3 region is CASSDQGANSPLHF. The CDR3 nucleotides are TGTGCCAGCAGTGATCAGGGGGCGAATTCACCCCTCCACTTT.

The table lists this clonotype with many counts. The J gene is TRBJ1-5, the V gene TRBV10-3; 7 positions match TRBD1. V was clipped by 6 bases and J by 4 bases; unmatched bases: 6. CDR1 and CDR2 (germline): ENHRY, SYGVKD. The CDR3 has 14 residues. The CDR3 bases are TGTGCCATCAGGGGGACAGAATCTAATCAGCCCCAGCATTTT. Its protein is CAIRGTESNQPQHF.

This clonotype was picked up one time. One base away lies a much larger clone, so this may be a sequencing read error. This chain uses TRBV19 with TRBJ2-5, with TRBD2 matching over 9 bases. The CDR3 consists of 16 residues. Germline loops: CDR1 LNHDA, CDR2 SQIVND (reference sequence). CDR3 amino acids: CASSKRLAVGQETQCF. The CDR3 DNA sequence: TGTGCCAGTAGTAAAAGACTAGCGGTGGGCCAAGAGACCCAGTGCTTC.

A few counts support this clonotype. The chain uses TRBV10-3 and TRBJ2-3, with 9 positions matching TRBD2. CDR3 length: 13 residues. V was pared by 3 bases and J by 6 bases, with 1 base of the junction left unmatched. Germline CDR1 reads ENHRY; CDR2 reads SYGVKD. As DNA, the CDR3 is TGTGCCATCAGTGAAAGCGGGAGGGATACGCAGTATTTT. Translating gives CAISESGRDTQYF.

The chain combines TRBV6-2 or TRBV6-3 with TRBJ2-7; D assignment may be TRBD1 or TRBD2 (5 bases each). Per germline, CDR1 MNHEY and CDR2 SVGEGT. The CDR3 loop spans 13 amino acids. With 8 bases removed from V and 2 bases from J, the gap between germline ends came to 13 bases. CDR3 coding DNA: TGTGCCAGCGAACCGGGGCAAACCTACGAGCAGTACTTC. Translation gives CASEPGQTYEQYF.

The chain employs TRBV4-1 and TRBJ2-2; 10 bases fit TRBD2. Germline-derived CDR1 and CDR2 are MGHRA and YSYEKL. V trimming: 0 bases; J trimming: 8 bases; junction bases outside the gene matches: 9. This CDR3 contains 17 residues. CDR3 amino acids: CASSQDPSGSGMGELFF. Written as DNA, the CDR3 is TGCGCCAGCAGCCAAGATCCTAGCGGGAGTGGGATGGGGGAGCTGTTTTTT.

The V and J genes are TRBV12-3 or TRBV12-4 and TRBJ2-7; 7 bases map to TRBD1. The CDR3 spans 16 residues. The CDR3 loop reads CAGSLGSLAGGYEQYF. The DNA for the CDR3 is TGTGCTGGCAGTTTAGGGTCCCTGGCAGGGGGCTACGAGCAGTACTTC.

This chain links TRBV6-2 or TRBV6-3 with TRBJ2-1, with 8 nucleotides matching TRBD2. The junction had 7 bases not matched to a gene; V was cut back by 9 bases and J by 0 bases. The CDR3 has 15 amino acids. The germline V gene encodes CDR1 MNHEY and CDR2 SVGEGT. DNA for the CDR3: TGTGCCAGTATGGAAGGACTAGCCTCCTACAATGAGCAGTTCTTC. Protein: CASMEGLASYNEQFF.

The genes are TRBV27 and TRBJ2-3; 11 nucleotides line up with TRBD2. The ends lost 0 bases at V and 3 bases at J; junction bases unmatched: 2. The V gene's germline CDR1 is MNHEY and CDR2 SMNVEV (reference sequence). The CDR3 spans 16 residues. Written as DNA, the CDR3 is TGTGCCAGCAGTTTATCTCGACTAGCGGGGACAGATACGCAGTATTTT. It specifies CASSLSRLAGTDTQYF.

The chain is built from TRBV9 and TRBJ2-1; 11 nucleotides line up with TRBD2. The CDR3 covers 19 residues. The V and J ends lost 3 bases and 0 bases, in that order; junction bases with no gene match: 11. CDR1 SGDLS and CDR2 YYNGEE come from the germline V gene. The CDR3 bases are TGTGCCAGCAGCGCAGACACCAGACTAGCGGGAAGCTCCTACAATGAGCAGTTCTTC. Encoded protein: CASSADTRLAGSSYNEQFF. The variable domain in full, with the rest retrieved from reference TRBV9 and TRBJ2-1, is DSGVTQTPKHLITATGQRVTLRCSPRSGDLSVYWYQQSLDQGLQFLIQYYNGEERAKGNILERFSAQQFPDLHSELNLSSLELGDSALYFCASSADTRLAGSSYNEQFFGPGTRLTVL.

V and J are TRBV6-2 or TRBV6-3 and TRBJ2-3; 15 bases are a match to TRBD2. Trimming at V came to 1 base and at J to 3 bases, leaving 5 bases not matched to a gene. CDR1 and CDR2 from the germline V gene are MNHEY and SVGEGT. The CDR3 length is 18 residues. As DNA, the CDR3 is TGTGCCAGCAGTTACTTGGTCGGGACTAGCGGGAGGACAGATACGCAGTATTTT. It specifies CASSYLVGTSGRTDTQYF.

This clonotype was seen more than once but under ten times. This rearrangement joins TRBV24-1 to TRBJ2-3; 10 bases match TRBD2. Germline lookup yields CDR1 KGHDR and CDR2 SFDVKD. CDR3 size: 13 residues. V shed 8 bases, J shed 6 bases, and the junction held 4 bases outside the gene matches. As DNA, the CDR3 is TGTGCCACCACTCAAGCGGGGGGGGATACGCAGTATTTT. Translation gives CATTQAGGDTQYF.

This clonotype was seen repeatedly, ten times or more. This chain joins TRBV19 and TRBJ2-1; D gene ambiguous. Trimming shortened V by 3 bases and J by 0 bases, and 21 bases separated the two germline ends. CDR1 and CDR2 (germline): LNHDA, SQIVND (reference sequence). The CDR3 spans 19 residues. The CDR3 protein is CASSISPLGSLSSYNEQFF. The CDR3, as DNA: TGTGCCAGTAGTATTAGTCCTTTGGGCAGCCTCAGCTCCTACAATGAGCAGTTCTTC. Looking up the rest from reference TRBV19 and TRBJ2-1 gives the full variable domain: DGGITQSPKYLFRKEGQNVTLSCEQNLNHDAMYWYRQDPGQGLRLIYYSQIVNDFQKGDIAEGYSVSREKKESFPLTVTSAQKNPTAFYLCASSISPLGSLSSYNEQFFGPGTRLTVL.